This is a list of T cell receptor beta chains from one sample in a study of CD8+ T cells in alopecia areata. Generated by immunoSEQ multiplex PCR, the TCRdb table keeps only in-frame clones and is missing some. The repertoire includes more than 100,000 clones, 55% of them detected once, and 8% to 10% sits in the top ten. The material sequenced was CD4+ T cells sorted from blood. The receptors come from a human donor in good health. CDR3s include the opening cysteine and the closing phenylalanine or tryptophan. Each record gives: CDR3 DNA, CDR3 protein, J gene, D gene, clone size, V gene. A D gene is named only where the DNA matches it firmly. Part of the rows lack a size; the others show once, few, many or a class for expanded clones.

DNA: TGTGCCAGCAGCCGAATTCCAAGTGGGGGGCCGTACAATGAGCAGTTCTTC; CDR3: CASSRIPSGGPYNEQFF; J: TRBJ2-1; D: NA; size: NA; V: TRBV27
DNA: TGCGCCAGCAGCCAAGATCGCAGGGGGCCGAGCTCCTACGAGCAGTACTTC; CDR3: CASSQDRRGPSSYEQYF; J: TRBJ2-7; D: TRBD1; size: NA; V: TRBV4-3
DNA: TGCGCCAGCAGCCGGTCGACAGGGGGCTATGGCTACACCTTC; CDR3: CASSRSTGGYGYTF; J: TRBJ1-2; D: TRBD1; size: once; V: TRBV5-1
DNA: TGTGCCAGCTCACCAAGTCGTCCGCCCAATTCACCCCTCCACTTT; CDR3: CASSPSRPPNSPLHF; J: TRBJ1-6; D: NA; size: once; V: TRBV18
DNA: TGTGCCAGCAGCCAGGTAGCGGGCGTAGAGACCCAGTACTTC; CDR3: CASSQVAGVETQYF; J: TRBJ2-5; D: TRBD2; size: NA; V: TRBV11-2
DNA: TGTGCCTGGAGAGCCGGACAGGAGCACACTGAAGCTTTCTTT; CDR3: CAWRAGQEHTEAFF; J: TRBJ1-1; D: TRBD1; size: NA; V: TRBV30
DNA: TGTGCCAGCAGTTACGGGACAGTAGGCAATGAGCAGTTCTTC; CDR3: CASSYGTVGNEQFF; J: TRBJ2-1; D: TRBD1; size: NA; V: TRBV6-5
DNA: TGTGCCTGGAGCCCCAGAAGCAATCAGCCCCAGCATTTT; CDR3: CAWSPRSNQPQHF; J: TRBJ1-5; D: NA; size: NA; V: TRBV30
DNA: TGTGCCAGCAGCCGCGGGGGCGCAGATCAGCCCCAGCATTTT; CDR3: CASSRGGADQPQHF; J: TRBJ1-5; D: NA; size: NA; V: TRBV4-2
DNA: TGCGCCAGCAGTGGGGGACGAGAACGGGAGACCCAGTACTTC; CDR3: CASSGGRERETQYF; J: TRBJ2-5; D: NA; size: NA; V: TRBV5-1
DNA: TGTGCCAGCAGCGTTGATAATCGAAACTACACCTTC; CDR3: CASSVDNRNYTF; J: TRBJ1-2; D: NA; size: few; V: TRBV9
DNA: TGCGCCAGCAGCTCATCTGCAACTAATGAAAAACTGTTTTTT; CDR3: CASSSSATNEKLFF; J: TRBJ1-4; D: NA; size: NA; V: TRBV5-1
DNA: TGTGCCAGCAGTTACTCTCCGAACACCGGGGAGCTGTTTTTT; CDR3: CASSYSPNTGELFF; J: TRBJ2-2; D: NA; size: NA; V: TRBV6-5
DNA: TGTGCCACCAGCAGAGATCCCCCGGGACAGGGACCCAATGAGCAGTTCTTC; CDR3: CATSRDPPGQGPNEQFF; J: TRBJ2-1; D: TRBD1; size: NA; V: TRBV15
DNA: TGTGCCAGCAGCCTCGAGCCGCCGGGACTAGTAGGGACCCAGTACTTC; CDR3: CASSLEPPGLVGTQYF; J: TRBJ2-5; D: TRBD2; size: NA; V: TRBV5-4
DNA: TGCGCCAGCAGCCAAGCCGGCAGTACACTTCAGCCCCAGCATTTT; CDR3: CASSQAGSTLQPQHF; J: TRBJ1-5; D: NA; size: few; V: TRBV4-1
DNA: TGTGCCAGTTCTACTCACGGGACACTTATCTACGAGCAGTACTTC; CDR3: CASSTHGTLIYEQYF; J: TRBJ2-7; D: NA; size: few; V: TRBV19
DNA: TGTGCCAGCAGCGACCGGGACCGGGTGCGGGAGACCCAGTACTTC; CDR3: CASSDRDRVRETQYF; J: TRBJ2-5; D: NA; size: NA; V: TRBV5-4
DNA: TGTGCCAGCAGCTCCGGTGGTAGCGGGGCGGCGCAGTATTTT; CDR3: CASSSGGSGAAQYF; J: TRBJ2-3; D: TRBD2; size: once; V: TRBV7-2
DNA: TGTGCCTGGAACCCTGGGGGGACTGAAGCTTTCTTT; CDR3: CAWNPGGTEAFF; J: TRBJ1-1; D: NA; size: NA; V: TRBV30
DNA: TGTGCCTACAAGGCAGGGTTGGGAGCTTTCTTT; CDR3: CAYKAGLGAFF; J: TRBJ1-1; D: NA; size: few; V: TRBV30
DNA: TGCAGCGTGACTAGCGGGGGGGCCGGTGAGCAGTACTTC; CDR3: CSVTSGGAGEQYF; J: TRBJ2-7; D: TRBD2; size: few; V: TRBV29-1
DNA: TGTGCCAGCACGTCAGGGGGCTCTGGGGCCAACGTCCTGACTTTC; CDR3: CASTSGGSGANVLTF; J: TRBJ2-6; D: TRBD1; size: NA; V: TRBV25-1
DNA: TGTGCCAGCAGCGCTGATAGCAATCAGCCCCAGCATTTT; CDR3: CASSADSNQPQHF; J: TRBJ1-5; D: NA; size: few; V: TRBV28
DNA: TGTGCCAGCAGCCAACAAGCCGATGAGCAGTTCTTC; CDR3: CASSQQADEQFF; J: TRBJ2-1; D: NA; size: NA; V: TRBV7-2
DNA: TGCAGCGCGACAGTGAACACTGAAGCTTTCTTT; CDR3: CSATVNTEAFF; J: TRBJ1-1; D: NA; size: NA; V: TRBV29-1
DNA: TGCAGTGCAGAAGGGCACACCCAGTACTTC; CDR3: CSAEGHTQYF; J: TRBJ2-5; D: NA; size: NA; V: TRBV20-1
DNA: TGTGCCAGCAGTTCTCCAGGGGGCGCGAATACGCAGTATTTT; CDR3: CASSSPGGANTQYF; J: TRBJ2-3; D: TRBD1; size: NA; V: TRBV27
DNA: TGTGCCAGCAGTTTAGCAGCAGGGTCACAACAGCCCCAGCATTTT; CDR3: CASSLAAGSQQPQHF; J: TRBJ1-5; D: NA; size: NA; V: TRBV28
DNA: TGTGCCAGCAGTTTCCGGGGGGCGCGTAATCAGCCCCAGCATTTT; CDR3: CASSFRGARNQPQHF; J: TRBJ1-5; D: NA; size: NA; V: TRBV28
DNA: TGTGCCAGTAGTACGCGAGAAAAACTGTTTTTT; CDR3: CASSTREKLFF; J: TRBJ1-4; D: NA; size: NA; V: TRBV19
DNA: TGCAGCGTTGAAGTGGGGGAGGGCCAGCCCCAGCATTTT; CDR3: CSVEVGEGQPQHF; J: TRBJ1-5; D: NA; size: few; V: TRBV29-1
DNA: TGTGCCAGCAGGTTAGGGGGAAGGGGTATGATCGACACCTTC; CDR3: CASRLGGRGMIDTF; J: TRBJ1-2; D: NA; size: NA; V: TRBV5-4
DNA: TGTGCCAGCAGCTTAGTAGGGGGCGATCAGCCCCAGCATTTT; CDR3: CASSLVGGDQPQHF; J: TRBJ1-5; D: TRBD1; size: NA; V: TRBV7-2
DNA: TGTGCCTGGAGTCATCCGACTAGCGGGCCCTACAATGAGCAGTTCTTC; CDR3: CAWSHPTSGPYNEQFF; J: TRBJ2-1; D: TRBD2; size: NA; V: TRBV30
DNA: TGTGCCAGCAGTAGGGACCTCGAAATGAACACTGAAGCTTTCTTT; CDR3: CASSRDLEMNTEAFF; J: TRBJ1-1; D: NA; size: few; V: TRBV7-8
DNA: TGCAGCGTTGCGTATGGGACATCTAGGTTCTACGAGCAGTACTTC; CDR3: CSVAYGTSRFYEQYF; J: TRBJ2-7; D: NA; size: NA; V: TRBV29-1
DNA: TGCGCCAGCAGACGAGACAGGGAAGGCTATGGCTACACCTTC; CDR3: CASRRDREGYGYTF; J: TRBJ1-2; D: TRBD1; size: NA; V: TRBV23-1
DNA: TGTGCCAGCAGCTTACAGGGGGCGCAGCGCATTCAGTACTTC; CDR3: CASSLQGAQRIQYF; J: TRBJ2-4; D: TRBD1; size: NA; V: TRBV7-2
DNA: TGTGCCTGGAGTGTCAGGGCACCCGGGGAGCTGTTTTTT; CDR3: CAWSVRAPGELFF; J: TRBJ2-2; D: NA; size: NA; V: TRBV30
DNA: TGTGCCAGCAGCGCGACTAGCCAAGGATACAATGAGCAGTTCTTC; CDR3: CASSATSQGYNEQFF; J: TRBJ2-1; D: TRBD2; size: NA; V: TRBV5-4
DNA: TGTGCCAGCAGCCAAGGGTACCCCGGGACCCAGTACTTC; CDR3: CASSQGYPGTQYF; J: TRBJ2-5; D: NA; size: few; V: TRBV14
DNA: TGTGCCAGCAGCCCGGACAGGGACACTGAAGCTTTCTTT; CDR3: CASSPDRDTEAFF; J: TRBJ1-1; D: TRBD1; size: NA; V: TRBV9
DNA: TGTGCCAGCACGGACAGGGGCGCGTCTAACACTGAAGCTTTCTTT; CDR3: CASTDRGASNTEAFF; J: TRBJ1-1; D: TRBD1; size: few; V: TRBV5-4
DNA: TGCGCCAGCAGCCAAGGCCCCGGGACACTGTATGGCTACACCTTC; CDR3: CASSQGPGTLYGYTF; J: TRBJ1-2; D: NA; size: NA; V: TRBV4-3
DNA: TGTGCCAGCAGCCGTAGCACTACAGATACGCAGTATTTT; CDR3: CASSRSTTDTQYF; J: TRBJ2-3; D: NA; size: once; V: TRBV7-2
DNA: TGCAGCGGACGCCCCCGGGACAGGGATAATGAGCAGTTCTTC; CDR3: CSGRPRDRDNEQFF; J: TRBJ2-1; D: TRBD1; size: NA; V: TRBV29-1
DNA: TGCGCCAGCAGCCAAGATGGCCGGAGCTCTGGGGCCAACGTCCTGACTTTC; CDR3: CASSQDGRSSGANVLTF; J: TRBJ2-6; D: NA; size: NA; V: TRBV4-1
DNA: TGTGCCAGCAGCAACCGGGACAGCCAAGAGACCCAGTACTTC; CDR3: CASSNRDSQETQYF; J: TRBJ2-5; D: TRBD1; size: few; V: TRBV4-2
DNA: TGCGCCAGCAGCCAAGAGGGGGCCGGGAATACTGAAGCTTTCTTT; CDR3: CASSQEGAGNTEAFF; J: TRBJ1-1; D: NA; size: NA; V: TRBV4-3
DNA: TGTGCCAGCTCCCCTTGGGCAGGGACGAACACTGAAGCTTTCTTT; CDR3: CASSPWAGTNTEAFF; J: TRBJ1-1; D: NA; size: NA; V: TRBV18
DNA: TGTGCCAGCTCAGCCGGGACAGGGAGATTCACCTACGAGCAGTACTTC; CDR3: CASSAGTGRFTYEQYF; J: TRBJ2-7; D: TRBD1; size: few; V: TRBV18
DNA: TGTGCCAGCAGCTTCGGACCAGATACGCAGTATTTT; CDR3: CASSFGPDTQYF; J: TRBJ2-3; D: NA; size: NA; V: TRBV13
DNA: TGTGCCAGCAGCTTAGTTGTCGGGGGGGCCCTCAATGAGCAGTTCTTC; CDR3: CASSLVVGGALNEQFF; J: TRBJ2-1; D: TRBD2; size: few; V: TRBV11-2